Included here is one T cell receptor (beta chain) sequence, with context. Its antigen is as yet unknown. These data are taken from a study of Tregs in tolerant kidney transplant recipients. Clones were read by immunoSEQ multiplex PCR, and TCRdb kept only the in-frame ones, dropping some. Of 84,000 or so clones listed, over 85% are singletons. With 0 bases clipped from V and 3 bases from J, the junction kept 5 bases outside the gene matches. Germline V gene sequence: CDR1 SGDLS, CDR2 YYNGEE. The CDR3 extends over 15 amino acids. Study-level results: This study did not directly address biological reproducibility. Findings come from small patient numbers and require larger validation.

Recipients received nonmyeloablative bone marrow transplants from related graft donors, with transient mixed chimerism. The receptor comes from a human patient who received a combined kidney and bone marrow transplant. The graft donor may have contributed some T cells. Sequencing used CD4+ T cells from blood (PBMCs), obtained 12 months after the transplant. The V and J genes are TRBV9 and TRBJ2-7, with 8 bases aligning to TRBD2. The CDR3 sequence: CASSVDSGAYYEQYF. CDR3 sequence (DNA): TGTGCCAGCAGCGTAGATAGCGGGGCTTACTACGAGCAGTACTTC.